This T cell receptor beta chain emerged from a study of T cell repertoires in cytomegalovirus infection. As for the study in general: Selected CMV epitopes included recently identified HLA-C-restricted ones as well as well-studied HLA-B-restricted ones. Signatures in public TCR beta sequences pointed to both CMV infection and matching HLA type. Points from the study as a whole: Summed frequency of public TCR beta families distinguished CMV carriers with the relevant HLA. The ex vivo response was dominated by HLA-C-restricted CMV-specific TCR beta clonotypes.

TCRdb reprocessed the reads with MiXCR, giving one entry per CDR3 protein. The sample contains 700,000 to 850,000 distinct CDR3 sequences, roughly 33% of which appear only once. The CDR3 sequence is 15 residues long. V shed 5 bases and J shed 8 bases, with 16 bases lying between them. Germline loops: CDR1 SEHNR, CDR2 FQNEAQ (reference sequence). This clonotype was picked up many times. The antigen remains undetermined. The chain couples TRBV7-9 to TRBJ1-6; tentatively, D is TRBD1 (5 bases). The TCR originated in a human donor in good health (CMV status not recorded). Some clones in this sample may be carry-over from other donors' samples. The sample consisted of cultured CD8+ T cells from PBMCs, taken from culture after CMV antigen stimulation. CDR3 region: CASSHRGGGDSPLHF. CDR3 nucleotide sequence: TGTGCCAGCAGCCACCGGGGGGGTGGGGATTCACCCCTCCACTTT.